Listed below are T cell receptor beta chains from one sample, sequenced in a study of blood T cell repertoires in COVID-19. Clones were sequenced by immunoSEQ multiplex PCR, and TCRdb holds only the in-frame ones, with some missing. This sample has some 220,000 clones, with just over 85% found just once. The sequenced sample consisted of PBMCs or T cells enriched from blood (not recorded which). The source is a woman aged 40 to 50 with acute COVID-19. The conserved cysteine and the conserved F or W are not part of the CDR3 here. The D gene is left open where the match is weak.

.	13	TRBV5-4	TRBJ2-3	ASSPRGANTDTQY
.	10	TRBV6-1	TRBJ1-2	ASSVLGAGYT
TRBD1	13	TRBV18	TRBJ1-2	ASSQEWTGPYGYT
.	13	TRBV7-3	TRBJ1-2	ASSLSSRGSDGYT
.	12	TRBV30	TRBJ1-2	AWSPTVNLYGYT
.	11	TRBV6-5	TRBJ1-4	ASRGGVGEKLF
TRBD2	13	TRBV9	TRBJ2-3	ASSASGGAPDTQY
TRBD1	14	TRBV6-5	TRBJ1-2	ASSLGTGSSNYGYT
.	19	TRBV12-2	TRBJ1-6	ASRLVLAGGMDCTYNSPLH
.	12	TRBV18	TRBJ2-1	ASSPRGQLNEQF
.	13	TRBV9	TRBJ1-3	ASSRDSSSGNTIY
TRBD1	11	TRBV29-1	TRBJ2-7	SVKTGTSYEQY
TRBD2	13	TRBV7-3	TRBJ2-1	ASSLLAGPPVEQF
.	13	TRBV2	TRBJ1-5	ASRPEKHSNQPQH
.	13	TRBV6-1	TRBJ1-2	ASSDPGRADYGYT
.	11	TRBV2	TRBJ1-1	ASMGTQNTEAF
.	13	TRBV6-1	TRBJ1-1	ASSERIGWNTEAF
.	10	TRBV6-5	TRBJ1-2	ASSNALYGYT
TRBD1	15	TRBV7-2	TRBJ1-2	ASSSPTTGQLGYGYT
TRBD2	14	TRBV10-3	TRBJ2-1	AISYSGTTSYNEQF
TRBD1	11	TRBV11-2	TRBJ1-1	ASSLGQGARAF
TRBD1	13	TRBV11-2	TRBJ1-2	ASSLDQQGASGYT
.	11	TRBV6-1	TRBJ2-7	ASSDSHRDEQY
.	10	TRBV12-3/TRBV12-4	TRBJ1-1	ASNGPSTEAF
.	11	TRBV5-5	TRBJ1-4	ASSPGGREKLF
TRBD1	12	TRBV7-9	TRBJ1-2	ASSLPVEGAGYT
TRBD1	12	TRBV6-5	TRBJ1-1	ASSPGQGRAEAF
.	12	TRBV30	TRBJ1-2	AWRVPDRMAGYT
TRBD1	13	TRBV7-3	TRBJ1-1	ASSLTGGASTEAF
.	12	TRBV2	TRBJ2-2	ASSEPYPREELF
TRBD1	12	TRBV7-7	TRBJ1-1	ASSPGQGNTEAF
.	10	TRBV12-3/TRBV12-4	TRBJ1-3	ASRVSGNTIY
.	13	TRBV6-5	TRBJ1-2	ASTPFPRSDYGYT
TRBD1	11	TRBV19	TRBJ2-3	ASSIQGADTQY
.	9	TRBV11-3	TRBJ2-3	ASSASSAQY
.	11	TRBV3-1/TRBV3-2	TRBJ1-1	ASSQGAATEAF
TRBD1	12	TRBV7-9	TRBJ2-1	ASSSSGTGDEQF
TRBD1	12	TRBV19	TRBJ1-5	ASSTGQVYQPQH
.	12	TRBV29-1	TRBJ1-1	SVDPRHSNTEAF
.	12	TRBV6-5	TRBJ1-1	ASSFGGVLTEAF
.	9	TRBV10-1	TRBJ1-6	ASRPTTPLH